This note documents a single TCR beta chain sequence. The sample originates from a study of blood T cell repertoires in COVID-19. In the original analysis: Reference gene primer amplification gave estimated nucleated cell counts. Repertoires were generated with immunoSEQ multiplex PCR, while TCRdb's copy carries only in-frame clones and drops some. D and trimming were read from the DNA, whereas the V and J calls and clone size are those reported in that table. The table records approximately 60,000 clones, approximately 79% of them present only once. CDR1 and CDR2 from the germline V gene are SGHTA and FQGNSA. This CDR3 spans 14 amino acids. V lost 1 base, J lost 2 bases, and 2 bases stayed unmatched.

The receptor was derived from a man in his sixties with acute or convalescent COVID-19. The chain recombines TRBV7-2 with TRBJ2-7; 7 positions agree with TRBD2. Material for sequencing was peripheral blood. The CDR3 bases are TGTGCCAGCAGCTTAGTAGCGGGTGCCTACGAGCAGTACTTC. It encodes CASSLVAGAYEQYF.